The 27 T cell receptor beta chains below come from one sample, sequenced in a study of cytomegalovirus exposure and HLA in healthy donors (TCRdb year 2017). Library prep was done by the immunoSEQ multiplex PCR assay. For the multiplex PCR, a mixture combining 60 forward primers for TCR Vbeta segments and 13 reverse primers for TCR Jbeta segments was used. The clones in this table, taken by TCRdb from immuneACCESS, are in-frame only. Not every clone is retained; where verified, under half of the shortfall comes from an unresolved V gene, and the cause of the rest is unknown. The sample contains about 120,000 clones, around 68% of them found a single time. The ten largest account for 3% to 5% of the sample. Specimen: PBMCs. All receptors come from a man aged 40-49 years in good health and CMV-seropositive.

The chain employs TRBV27 and TRBJ1-5; D is possibly TRBD1 (5 bases). Between the trimmed V and J ends, which lost 7 bases and 0 bases, there was a span of 13 bases. Germline V gene sequence: CDR1 MNHEY, CDR2 SMNVEV (reference sequence). The CDR3 is made up of 15 amino acids. The CDR3 nucleotides read TGTGCCAGCACTCAGACAGTCACTAGCAATCAGCCCCAGCATTTT. As protein: CASTQTVTSNQPQHF.

This clone was detected only once. The genes are TRBV7-9 and TRBJ1-5; maybe TRBD1 (6 bases). Germline lookup yields CDR1 SEHNR and CDR2 FQNEAQ (reference sequence). CDR3 length equals 14 residues. V was shortened by 5 bases and J by 1 base, with 9 bases between the two germline ends. The CDR3 loop is CASSADRSNQPQHF. CDR3 bases: TGTGCCAGCAGCGCTGACAGGAGCAATCAGCCCCAGCATTTT.

This clone appeared a few times. The CDR3 coding sequence is TGTGCCAGCAGCTCAGGACAGGGGATAGAAGAGACCCAGTACTTC. It codes for CASSSGQGIEETQYF. The rearrangement joins TRBV6-5 to TRBJ2-5; 9 bases agree with TRBD1. V lost 6 bases, J lost 3 bases, and 8 bases stayed unmatched. The CDR3 extends over 15 amino acids. Germline CDR1 is MNHEY and CDR2 is SVGAGI.

The chain uses TRBV11-3 and TRBJ2-1; D is unclear. The V end was cut by 6 bases, the J end by 4 bases, with 10 bases between. Germline V CDR1 and CDR2: SGHNT, YENEEA. The CDR3 length is 13 residues. CDR3: CASSRIEYNEQFF. The CDR3 coding sequence is TGTGCCAGCAGTCGCATAGAGTACAATGAGCAGTTCTTC.

The CDR3 region is CASSLGGRAGGELFF. The CDR3, as DNA: TGTGCCAGCAGTTTGGGCGGGAGGGCCGGCGGGGAGCTGTTTTTT. V and J are TRBV28 and TRBJ2-2, with TRBD2 matching over 9 bases. Germline CDR1 is MDHEN and CDR2 is SYDVKM. The CDR3 totals 15 residues. J was trimmed by 7 bases and V by 3 bases; bases with no gene match: 6. Complete variable domain (other parts from reference TRBV28 and TRBJ2-2): DVKVTQSSRYLVKRTGEKVFLECVQDMDHENMFWYRQDPGLGLRLIYFSYDVKMKEKGDIPEGYSVSREKKERFSLILESASTNQTSMYLCASSLGGRAGGELFFGEGSRLTVL.

The CDR3 reads CASSLSLAGGLGEQFF. CDR3 nucleotides: TGCGCCAGCAGCCTTTCACTAGCGGGAGGGTTGGGTGAGCAGTTCTTC. This chain joins TRBV4-3 and TRBJ2-1; TRBD2 agrees at 13 bases. V shed 4 bases and J 9 bases; nucleotides not matched to a gene: 9. The CDR3 consists of 16 residues. CDR1 and CDR2 (germline): LGHNA, YSLEER.

The rearrangement joins TRBV6-5 to TRBJ2-2; the D is unclear. V was pared by 7 bases and J by 0 bases, with 9 bases between. The germline CDR1 and CDR2 sequences are MNHEY and SVGAGI. The CDR3 extends over 14 amino acids. CDR3 region: CASNGETNTGELFF. Written as DNA, the CDR3 is TGTGCCAGCAATGGAGAGACGAACACCGGGGAGCTGTTTTTT.

V and J are TRBV13 and TRBJ2-3; a possible D gene is TRBD1 (6 bases). The CDR3 is 15 residues long. V was shortened by 5 bases and J by 3 bases, with 15 bases between the two germline ends. CDR1 is PRHDT, CDR2 FYEKMQ, per germline (reference sequence). This CDR3 is CASSPTGIGTDTQYF. The CDR3 DNA is TGTGCCAGCAGCCCCACAGGGATAGGTACAGATACGCAGTATTTT.

In this sample, this clone turned up a few times. The chain couples TRBV13 to TRBJ2-7, with 11 bases aligning to TRBD2. Germline CDR1 reads PRHDT; CDR2 reads FYEKMQ (reference sequence). V lost 1 base to trimming and J lost 1 base; unmatched junction nucleotides: 3. CDR3 length equals 16 residues. CDR3: CASSLVVAGGSYEQYF. CDR3 bases: TGTGCCAGCAGCTTAGTGGTAGCGGGAGGGTCCTACGAGCAGTACTTC.

J is TRBJ2-7 and V is TRBV27; TRBD1 agrees at 9 bases. V was pared by 2 bases and J by 4 bases, with 6 bases of the junction left unmatched. CDR3 size: 15 residues. Germline V gene data show CDR1 as MNHEY and CDR2 as SMNVEV (reference sequence). This CDR3 reads CASSLGPTGGYEQYF. DNA of the CDR3: TGTGCCAGCAGTTTAGGTCCGACAGGGGGGTACGAGCAGTACTTC.

This sequence joins TRBV5-1 and TRBJ2-2, with unresolved D. This CDR3 has 15 residues. CDR1 and CDR2 from the germline V gene are SGHRS and YFSETQ. Between the trimmed V and J ends, which lost 1 base and 0 bases, there was a span of 7 bases. CDR3 region: CASSLQLTNTGELFF. CDR3 coding DNA: TGCGCCAGCAGCTTGCAACTAACGAACACCGGGGAGCTGTTTTTT.

The chain links TRBV23-1 to TRBJ1-5; 8 nucleotides match TRBD1. TRBV23-1 is designated an ORF whose function remains uncertain. V shed 4 bases and J 6 bases; nucleotides not matched to a gene: 14. CDR3 length: 17 amino acids. The CDR3 is CASSPPDRGETGQPQHF. CDR3 DNA: TGCGCCAGCAGTCCCCCCGACAGGGGCGAAACGGGTCAGCCCCAGCATTTT.

The V call is TRBV20-1, the J call TRBJ2-7; no reliable D call. V lost 6 bases and J 5 bases, leaving 5 bases between the germline ends. The length of the CDR3 is 9 residues. Germline CDR1 and CDR2: DFQATT and SNEGSKA (reference sequence). The CDR3 coding sequence is TGCAGTGCCGGAGACGAGCAGTACTTC. Encoded protein: CSAGDEQYF.

The chain is built from TRBV27 and TRBJ2-2, with 9 bases aligning to TRBD2. The CDR3 is 19 residues long. Germline V gives CDR1 MNHEY, CDR2 SMNVEV (reference sequence). V was pared by 4 bases and J by 3 bases, with 15 bases of the junction left unmatched. The CDR3 nucleotides read TGTGCCAGCAGTTCCCCTAGCGGGACGTGGGCATCGGACACCGGGGAGCTGTTTTTT. Its protein is CASSSPSGTWASDTGELFF.

The chain carries TRBV9 and TRBJ2-7, with TRBD1 matching over 10 bases. The germline V gene has CDR1 SGDLS and CDR2 YYNGEE. The V and J ends lost 4 bases and 6 bases, in that order; junction bases with no gene match: 7. The CDR3 is made up of 14 amino acids. CDR3 in amino acids: CASSPRDRGFEQYF. The CDR3 DNA reads TGTGCCAGCAGCCCCCGGGACAGGGGTTTCGAGCAGTACTTC.

This clone was recorded a few times. The genes are TRBV7-2 and TRBJ2-3; 7 bases fit TRBD2. CDR3 length equals 15 residues. The J segment lost 6 bases and the V segment lost 3 bases, leaving 9 bases of the junction unmatched. Germline-derived CDR1 and CDR2 are SGHTA and FQGNSA. In DNA form, the CDR3 reads TGTGCCAGCAGCTTTGAGCGGGATTTCCGGGATACGCAGTATTTT. It encodes CASSFERDFRDTQYF. The complete variable domain, with remaining parts taken from reference TRBV7-2 and TRBJ2-3, reads GAGVSQSPSNKVTEKGKDVELRCDPISGHTALYWYRQSLGQGLEFLIYFQGNSAPDKSGLPSDRFSAERTGGSVSTLTIQRTQQEDSAVYLCASSFERDFRDTQYFGPGTRLTVL.

This chain uses TRBV2 with TRBJ2-5; D is ambiguous. CDR1 and CDR2 (germline): SNHLY, FYNNEI. This CDR3 is 11 amino acids long. The V and J ends lost 3 bases and 7 bases respectively, with 6 bases between them. Here the CDR3 DNA reads TGTGCCAGCAGTGATCCGGGGACCCAGTACTTC. Translating gives CASSDPGTQYF.

This rearrangement joins TRBV11-2 to TRBJ2-5, with D possibly matching TRBD1 (5 bases). Germline V CDR1 and CDR2: SGHAT, FQNNGV. V was clipped by 3 bases and J by 0 bases, with 11 bases between them. The CDR3 contains 15 residues. CDR3 residues: CASSFLTAYQETQYF. The DNA of the CDR3 is TGTGCCAGCAGCTTCCTGACAGCGTACCAAGAGACCCAGTACTTC.

V usage is TRBV29-1 and J usage is TRBJ1-2; no reliable D call. Trimming removed 3 bases from V and 5 bases from J, with 28 bases in between. The CDR3 spans 18 residues. Germline loops: CDR1 SQVTM, CDR2 ANQGSEA. CDR3 sequence: CSVDPTDTNLRRSYGYTF. The CDR3 coding sequence is TGCAGCGTTGACCCCACCGACACGAACCTACGCAGGTCTTATGGCTACACCTTC.

The chain carries TRBV5-1 and TRBJ2-5, with D tentatively TRBD2 (7 bases). The germline CDR1 and CDR2 sequences are SGHRS and YFSETQ. Trimming took 0 bases from V and 1 from J, leaving 10 bases between them. There are 15 residues in the CDR3. The CDR3 DNA is TGCGCCAGCAGCTTGGGCGGGGGCCTCCAAGAGACCCAGTACTTC. It specifies CASSLGGGLQETQYF.

The V call is TRBV2, the J call TRBJ2-5, with 11 bases fitting TRBD2. The ends lost 4 bases at V and 5 bases at J; junction bases unmatched: 9. The germline CDR1 and CDR2 sequences are SNHLY and FYNNEI. The CDR3 totals 16 residues. The CDR3 reads CASSATTSGIVETQYF. CDR3 in DNA: TGTGCCAGCAGTGCTACGACTAGCGGGATTGTGGAGACCCAGTACTTC.

This clone was observed once. The chain uses TRBV14 and TRBJ2-5; TRBD1 is a possible D gene (5 bases). This CDR3 is built from 15 residues. Germline CDR1 is SGHDN and CDR2 is FVKESK. V lost 4 bases and J lost 5, with 17 bases in between. The CDR3 region is CASSPTARGRETQYF. As DNA, the CDR3 is TGTGCCAGCAGCCCGACAGCCCGTGGGCGCGAGACCCAGTACTTC.

The V and J genes are TRBV30 and TRBJ2-1, with 9 bases lining up with TRBD1. Germline V gives CDR1 GTSNPN, CDR2 SVGIG (reference sequence). V was pared by 3 bases and J by 4 bases, with 13 bases of the junction left unmatched. CDR3 length: 17 amino acids. The DNA for the CDR3 is TGTGCCTGGAGGGGTATCGGGACAGGGACCATTTACAATGAGCAGTTCTTC. This encodes CAWRGIGTGTIYNEQFF. The full variable domain, in which reference TRBV30 and TRBJ2-1 provide the parts outside the CDR3, is SQTIHQWPATLVQPVGSPLSLECTVEGTSNPNLYWYRQAAGRGLQLLFYSVGIGQISSEVPQNLSASRPQDRQFILSSKKLLLSDSGFYLCAWRGIGTGTIYNEQFFGPGTRLTVL.

This clone was recorded a few times. Other DNA sequences from this sample encode an identical CDR3 as well. The rearrangement joins TRBV5-1 to TRBJ2-3; 10 nucleotides align to TRBD1. CDR3 length equals 16 residues. J gave up 3 bases and V 0 bases, and 4 bases lay outside the gene matches. Looked up from germline, CDR1 is SGHRS and CDR2 is YFSETQ. CDR3 region: CASSLARDRGTDTQYF. The CDR3 DNA is TGCGCCAGCAGCTTGGCTCGGGACAGGGGAACAGATACGCAGTATTTT.

The table lists this clone with a few counts. V gene TRBV7-3 combines with J gene TRBJ2-1; 10 nucleotides match TRBD2. J lost 12 bases, V lost 9 bases, and 11 bases had no gene match. The CDR3 extends over 13 amino acids. Germline CDR1 reads SGHTA; CDR2 reads FQGTGA. The CDR3 DNA is TGTGCCAGTTCCAGGTCTAGCGGGAGTGCGCAGTTCTTC. Its protein is CASSRSSGSAQFF.

This chain connects TRBV19 to TRBJ2-5, with a tentative D call TRBD1 (8 bases). CDR1 LNHDA and CDR2 SQIVND come from the germline V gene (reference sequence). V was pared by 1 base and J by 4 bases, with 16 bases between. The CDR3 is 16 residues long. This CDR3 is CASSIARTGRGETQYF. The CDR3 nucleotides are TGTGCCAGTAGTATAGCGAGGACAGGGAGGGGAGAGACCCAGTACTTC.

The V call is TRBV2, the J call TRBJ1-6; the D is unclear. V lost 7 bases and J lost 7, with 14 bases in between. This CDR3 comprises 14 residues. The germline CDR1 and CDR2 sequences are SNHLY and FYNNEI. This CDR3 is CASTPGAGNSPLHF. In DNA form, the CDR3 reads TGTGCCAGCACCCCCGGTGCAGGAAATTCACCCCTCCACTTT.